A single sample is the source of the 22 T cell receptor beta chains below, sequenced in a study of blood T cell repertoires in COVID-19. Sequenced by immunoSEQ multiplex PCR; TCRdb stores in-frame clones only, minus some. The table includes tens of thousands of clones, roughly 84% detected once. Sequenced: peripheral blood. These receptors were obtained from a man older than 75 with active or convalescent COVID-19.

With respect to this clone: The sample holds other DNA sequences that translate to the same CDR3. The genes are TRBV18 and TRBJ1-4, with D possibly TRBD1 on 5 matching bases. V lost 3 bases to trimming and J lost 8 bases, with 16 bases between them. The CDR3 extends over 15 amino acids. Germline-derived CDR1 and CDR2 are KGHSH and LQKENI. CDR3 nucleotides: TGTGCCAGCTCACCGACTAGCCGGGGGGACGAAAAACTGTTTTTT. It is translated as CASSPTSRGDEKLFF.

This chain links TRBV5-5 with TRBJ2-2, with D uncertain. Germline CDR1 reads SGHKS; CDR2 reads YYEKEE (reference sequence). The germline V and J ends were trimmed by 0 bases and 2 bases, with 8 bases remaining between them. The CDR3 is made up of 15 amino acids. CDR3 amino acids: CASSLGRINTGELFF. CDR3 coding DNA: TGTGCCAGCAGCTTGGGCAGGATAAACACCGGGGAGCTGTTTTTT.

The chain has TRBV4-2 and TRBJ2-5, with 8 bases lining up with TRBD2. V was clipped by 0 bases and J by 1 base; unmatched bases: 4. Germline CDR1 LGHNA, CDR2 YNFKEQ. The CDR3 is made up of 16 amino acids. For the CDR3, the DNA is TGTGCCAGCAGCCAAGACGGGGGGGAGCCCCAAGAGACCCAGTACTTC. Amino acid sequence: CASSQDGGEPQETQYF.

The DNA of the CDR3 is TGTGCCAGCAGCCAAGTTGCAGTTGACACTGAAGCTTTCTTT. Residues: CASSQVAVDTEAFF. The chain has TRBV14 and TRBJ1-1; D remains unclear. Germline CDR1 reads SGHDN; CDR2 reads FVKESK. V lost 1 base and J 3 bases, leaving 9 bases between the germline ends. The CDR3 extends over 14 amino acids.

The J gene is TRBJ2-3, the V gene TRBV6-4, with TRBD2 identical over 9 bases. The CDR3 sequence is 14 residues long. The germline V gene encodes CDR1 MRHNA and CDR2 SNTAGT. The junction had 2 bases not matched to a gene; V was cut back by 4 bases and J by 3 bases. CDR3 DNA sequence: TGTGCCAGCAGTGGTGCGGGGGGGACAGATACGCAGTATTTT. It translates to CASSGAGGTDTQYF.

The chain recombines TRBV18 with TRBJ1-5; 10 bases are a match to TRBD1. Germline V gene lookup returns CDR1 KGHSH and CDR2 LQKENI. V lost 6 bases and J lost 7; bases outside the gene matches: 6. This CDR3 is built from 14 residues. CDR3 sequence: CASSRDRGEQPQHF. CDR3 DNA: TGTGCCAGCTCGCGGGACAGGGGAGAACAGCCCCAGCATTTT.

This chain connects TRBV7-9 to TRBJ1-2; 9 bases match TRBD1. CDR3 size: 15 residues. Losses at the gene ends were 5 bases for V and 5 bases for J; bases not matched to a gene: 9. The germline V gene has CDR1 SEHNR and CDR2 FQNEAQ (reference sequence). CDR3: CASSPQGAFRYGYTF. The CDR3 region has the DNA TGTGCCAGCAGCCCACAGGGGGCATTTCGGTATGGCTACACCTTC.

CDR3 in amino acids: CASSLGEYSPLHF. CDR3 in DNA: TGTGCCAGCAGTCTCGGGGAATATTCACCCCTCCACTTT. This chain uses TRBV6-2 or TRBV6-3 with TRBJ1-6; D is ambiguous. V dropped 5 bases and J dropped 8 bases, with 10 bases sitting between them. This CDR3 is 13 amino acids long. CDR1 and CDR2 (germline): MNHEY, SVGEGT.

Only a few counts were recorded for this clone. The chain carries TRBV19 and TRBJ1-5; 7 bases are shared with TRBD1. This CDR3 spans 15 amino acids. V dropped 7 bases and J dropped 0; count of bases not matched to a gene: 6. CDR1 is LNHDA, CDR2 SQIVND, per germline (reference sequence). The CDR3: CASISDRSSNQPQHF. The CDR3 region has the DNA TGTGCCAGTATTTCGGACAGGAGTAGCAATCAGCCCCAGCATTTT. Drawing the rest from reference TRBV19 and TRBJ1-5, the complete variable domain is DGGITQSPKYLFRKEGQNVTLSCEQNLNHDAMYWYRQDPGQGLRLIYYSQIVNDFQKGDIAEGYSVSREKKESFPLTVTSAQKNPTAFYLCASISDRSSNQPQHFGDGTRLSIL.

The chain uses TRBV5-6 and TRBJ2-3; 12 bases line up with TRBD2. Germline V gene lookup returns CDR1 SGHDT and CDR2 YYEEEE. The CDR3 runs 19 residues. V lost 3 bases to trimming and J lost 2 bases; unmatched junction nucleotides: 13. The CDR3 DNA reads TGTGCCAGCAGCTCCCTAGCGGGAGGGCTGGGGGGGTACACAGATACGCAGTATTTT. This translates into CASSSLAGGLGGYTDTQYF.

This clone came up a few times. The rearrangement uses TRBV7-9 and TRBJ1-5, with unresolved D. Trimming shortened V by 4 bases and J by 0 bases, and 7 bases separated the two germline ends. Germline CDR1 SEHNR, CDR2 FQNEAQ (reference sequence). The CDR3 length is 14 residues. CDR3 sequence: CASSSVYSNQPQHF. CDR3 nucleotides: TGTGCCAGCAGCTCCGTTTATAGCAATCAGCCCCAGCATTTT.

CDR3 sequence: CASSSTVNTEAFF. CDR3 bases: TGCGCCAGCAGCTCGACAGTTAACACTGAAGCTTTCTTT. This chain joins TRBV5-1 and TRBJ1-1, with D possibly being TRBD1 (5 bases). Trimming shortened V by 3 bases and J by 2 bases, and 8 bases separated the two germline ends. Germline V CDR1 and CDR2: SGHRS, YFSETQ. This CDR3 comprises 13 residues.

The rearrangement uses TRBV6-5 and TRBJ2-5, with D tentatively TRBD1 (5 bases). V lost 7 bases, J lost 2 bases, and 11 bases lay in between. The CDR3 contains 13 residues. Germline V lookup: CDR1 MNHEY, CDR2 SVGAGI. CDR3 residues: CASNWGPQETQYF. The CDR3 region has the DNA TGTGCCAGCAATTGGGGCCCTCAAGAGACCCAGTACTTC.

The chain couples TRBV19 to TRBJ1-1; possible D gene TRBD1, 5 bases. The V end was cut by 6 bases, the J end by 10 bases, with 18 bases between. Germline-derived CDR1 and CDR2 are LNHDA and SQIVND (reference sequence). This CDR3 region has 13 residues. CDR3 sequence (DNA): TGTGCCAGTAGCCCCCAGAGGCCAAGGGGAGCTTTCTTT. Amino acids: CASSPQRPRGAFF.

The CDR3 protein is CASSQGRQRGEETQYF. The CDR3 nucleotides are TGTGCCAGCAGCCAAGGTCGTCAGCGGGGGGAAGAGACCCAGTACTTC. The genes are TRBV3-1 (or the pseudogene TRBV3-2) and TRBJ2-5; 9 positions agree with TRBD2. This CDR3 is 16 amino acids long. Germline V gene lookup returns CDR1 LGHDT and CDR2 YNNKEL (reference sequence). V shed 1 base and J 3 bases; nucleotides not matched to a gene: 6.

The rearrangement links TRBV6-5 to TRBJ2-2, with 7 bases lining up with TRBD1. V was pared by 7 bases and J by 0 bases, with 2 bases of the junction left unmatched. Germline CDR1 is MNHEY and CDR2 is SVGAGI. This CDR3 spans 14 amino acids. Here the CDR3 DNA reads TGTGCCAGCAAGGGACAGACGAACACCGGGGAGCTGTTTTTT. Residues: CASKGQTNTGELFF.

The chain employs TRBV28 and TRBJ1-1, with D possibly TRBD1 on 6 matching bases. This CDR3 has 14 amino acids. The germline gives CDR1 MDHEN, CDR2 SYDVKM. V lost 8 bases to trimming and J lost 7 bases, with 20 bases between them. CDR3 in amino acids: CASPPAGGHREAFF. The CDR3 DNA reads as TGTGCCAGCCCTCCCGCGGGGGGCCATCGTGAAGCTTTCTTT. Full variable domain (missing parts from reference TRBV28 and TRBJ1-1): DVKVTQSSRYLVKRTGEKVFLECVQDMDHENMFWYRQDPGLGLRLIYFSYDVKMKEKGDIPEGYSVSREKKERFSLILESASTNQTSMYLCASPPAGGHREAFFGQGTRLTVV.

This chain joins TRBV19 and TRBJ2-3; D gene unclear. Germline CDR1 reads LNHDA; CDR2 reads SQIVND (reference sequence). Trimming took 3 bases from V and 6 from J, leaving 4 bases between them. This CDR3 is 11 amino acids long. The CDR3 loop reads CASSMRDTQYF. Here the CDR3 DNA reads TGTGCCAGTAGTATGAGGGATACGCAGTATTTT.

The chain carries TRBV2 and TRBJ2-7; a weak D match, TRBD1 (6 bases). The ends were cut back, 7 bases at V and 4 bases at J, with 14 bases in the middle. The CDR3 sequence is 13 residues long. CDR1 and CDR2 (germline): SNHLY, FYNNEI. CDR3 nucleotide sequence: TGTGCCAGCACGAACCTGGACAGTTACGAGCAGTACTTC. Protein: CASTNLDSYEQYF. The complete variable domain, with remaining parts taken from reference TRBV2 and TRBJ2-7, reads EPEVTQTPSHQVTQMGQEVILRCVPISNHLYFYWYRQILGQKVEFLVSFYNNEISEKSEIFDDQFSVERPDGSNFTLKIRSTKLEDSAMYFCASTNLDSYEQYFGPGTRLTVT.

The chain joins TRBV24-1 to TRBJ2-7, with 7 bases lining up with TRBD2. From germline, CDR1 is KGHDR and CDR2 SFDVKD. The CDR3 runs to 14 residues. With V trimmed by 4 bases and J by 5 bases, 7 bases remained unmatched. As DNA, the CDR3 is TGTGCCACCAGTGACAGCGGGGCTTCCCACGAGCAGTACTTC. Protein sequence: CATSDSGASHEQYF.

This clone was counted only a few times. The V and J genes are TRBV6-6 and TRBJ1-4; D is uncertain. The CDR3 totals 11 residues. The germline CDR1 and CDR2 sequences are MNHNY and SVGAGI (reference sequence). Trimming removed 4 bases at V and 8 bases at J, with 5 bases between. The CDR3: CASSSGEKLFF. As DNA, the CDR3 is TGTGCCAGCAGTTCGGGGGAAAAACTGTTTTTT.

In this sample, this clone turned up a few times. The chain carries TRBV19 and TRBJ2-5, with D maybe TRBD1 (6 bases). The ends were cut back, 6 bases at V and 3 bases at J, with 14 bases in the middle. The CDR3 has 14 residues. CDR1 is LNHDA, CDR2 SQIVND, per germline (reference sequence). The CDR3 DNA sequence: TGTGCCAGTAGCATCGCAGGGGTGAAAGAGACCCAGTACTTC. This codes for CASSIAGVKETQYF.